These 24 T cell receptor beta chains were all obtained from the same sample, sequenced in a study of T-cell reconstitution after alpha-beta-depleted transplantation in children (TCRdb year 2016). The method was PCR. The instrument was an Illumina HiSeq 2500. TCR libraries were prepared with molecular barcoding, using unique molecular identifiers to normalize TCRbeta repertoire quantification. The public reads were reprocessed in TCRdb via fastp at Q25 and MiXCR, keeping in-frame beta chains. Each CDR3 protein appears once, grouped with its most common genes and DNA. The sample table contains 400,000 to 450,000 distinct CDR3 sequences; only one count was recorded for over 40% of them. The ten most abundant clones make up under 30% of the sample. This specimen's treatment or condition label, per the study, means: allogeneic hematopoietic cell transplantation with graft depleted of TCRalphabeta T cells and CD19 B cells.

Sequencing was performed on PBMCs, taken before TCRalphabeta/CD19-depleted stem cell transplant. The receptor set was obtained from a girl aged 2 to 10 with aplastic anemia, due to receive a stem cell transplant.

The rearrangement links TRBV6-1 to TRBJ2-1, with D perhaps TRBD1 or TRBD2 (5 bases each). Between the trimmed V and J ends, which lost 5 bases and 2 bases, there was a span of 13 bases. In germline, CDR1 is MNHNS, CDR2 SASEGT. The CDR3 contains 15 residues. The CDR3 here is CASSPGTSAYNEQFF. The CDR3 DNA follows: TGTGCCAGCAGTCCCGGGACGTCAGCCTACAATGAGCAGTTCTTC.

This clonotype was counted only a few times. This chain joins TRBV4-1 and TRBJ2-7; 11 bases fit TRBD2. V was pared by 4 bases and J by 2 bases, with 4 bases of the junction left unmatched. Germline V gene data show CDR1 as MGHRA and CDR2 as YSYEKL. This CDR3 contains 15 residues. This chain's CDR3 is CASSRPTSGAYEQYF. The CDR3 DNA follows: TGCGCCAGCAGCCGCCCGACTAGCGGGGCCTACGAGCAGTACTTC.

The chain combines TRBV7-6 with TRBJ2-1, with 10 bases fitting TRBD2. The germline V gene has CDR1 SGHVS and CDR2 FNYEAQ. J lost 7 bases, V lost 3 bases, and 12 bases had no gene match. CDR3 length equals 17 residues. The CDR3 loop reads CASSFKLAGTSGNEQFF. The DNA of the CDR3 is TGTGCCAGCAGCTTCAAACTAGCGGGAACGTCGGGGAATGAGCAGTTCTTC.

The J gene is TRBJ1-1, the V gene TRBV6-1; 7 nucleotides line up with TRBD1. The CDR3 loop spans 14 amino acids. Germline V gene sequence: CDR1 MNHNS, CDR2 SASEGT. Unmatched junction bases numbered 8, after V lost 6 bases and J lost 4 bases. The CDR3 reads CASRMDRRSTEAFF. The DNA for the CDR3 is TGTGCCAGCAGGATGGACAGGAGGAGCACTGAAGCTTTCTTT.

The V and J genes are TRBV20-1 and TRBJ2-1, with 8 bases fitting TRBD2. With 0 bases clipped from V and 5 bases from J, the junction kept 6 bases outside the gene matches. Germline values: CDR1 DFQATT, CDR2 SNEGSKA (reference sequence). This CDR3 is built from 15 residues. The CDR3 is CSARDYSGVNNEQFF. The CDR3 DNA sequence: TGCAGTGCTAGAGATTATAGCGGGGTAAACAATGAGCAGTTCTTC.

This clonotype was recorded many times. The CDR3 loop is CASSQGLAGVSYEQYF. The CDR3 region has the DNA TGCGCCAGCAGCCAGGGACTAGCGGGAGTCTCCTACGAGCAGTACTTC. This chain uses TRBV5-1 with TRBJ2-7; TRBD2 agrees at 14 bases. CDR1 SGHRS and CDR2 YFSETQ come from the germline V gene. V was clipped by 4 bases and J by 0 bases; unmatched bases: 3. CDR3 length: 16 amino acids.

Only a few counts were recorded for this clonotype. The gene calls are TRBV5-1 and TRBJ1-5; 8 bases are a match to TRBD1. The CDR3 is 14 amino acids. V gave up 3 bases and J gave up 3 bases; unmatched junction bases: 2. The V gene's germline CDR1 is SGHRS and CDR2 YFSETQ. In DNA form, the CDR3 reads TGCGCCAGCAGCTCGGGACAGGCCAATCAGCCCCAGCATTTT. This translates into CASSSGQANQPQHF. Full variable domain (rest looked up from reference TRBV5-1 and TRBJ1-5): KAGVTQTPRYLIKTRGQQVTLSCSPISGHRSVSWYQQTPGQGLQFLFEYFSETQRNKGNFPGRFSGRQFSNSRSEMNVSTLELGDSALYLCASSSGQANQPQHFGDGTRLSIL.

V usage is TRBV7-9 and J usage is TRBJ2-5, with a weak D call TRBD2 (6 bases). Looked up from germline, CDR1 is SEHNR and CDR2 is FQNEAQ (reference sequence). CDR3 length equals 17 residues. Trimming left V 3 bases short and J 3 bases short, with 20 bases between. Written as DNA, the CDR3 is TGTGCCAGCAGCTTTTCCGGGTTACCAAGGGAGGAAGAGACCCAGTACTTC. This translates into CASSFSGLPREEETQYF.

This clonotype was counted at least ten times. The chain couples TRBV5-1 to TRBJ1-5; 10 nucleotides match TRBD1. V was pared by 3 bases and J by 9 bases, with 6 bases of the junction left unmatched. CDR3 length: 14 residues. Per germline, CDR1 SGHRS and CDR2 YFSETQ. This chain's CDR3 is CASSSGQGVSPQHF. CDR3 bases: TGCGCCAGCAGCTCCGGACAGGGGGTCTCGCCCCAGCATTTT. Full variable domain (rest looked up from reference TRBV5-1 and TRBJ1-5): KAGVTQTPRYLIKTRGQQVTLSCSPISGHRSVSWYQQTPGQGLQFLFEYFSETQRNKGNFPGRFSGRQFSNSRSEMNVSTLELGDSALYLCASSSGQGVSPQHFGDGTRLSIL.

This chain joins TRBV20-1 and TRBJ2-7; D perhaps matches TRBD1 (5 bases). The germline V gene encodes CDR1 DFQATT and CDR2 SNEGSKA (reference sequence). This CDR3 has 14 residues. V lost 3 bases, J lost 6 bases, and 18 bases lay in between. CDR3 in amino acids: CSASRQIALSEQYF. Written as DNA, the CDR3 is TGCAGTGCTAGTCGACAGATTGCCCTGAGCGAGCAGTACTTC.

The chain has TRBV29-1 and TRBJ2-1, with D possibly being TRBD1 or TRBD2 (5 bases each). Trimming removed 6 bases from V and 5 bases from J, with 29 bases in between. CDR3 size: 18 residues. Germline V CDR1 and CDR2: SQVTM, ANQGSEA. DNA for the CDR3: TGCAGCGTCGTCGGACCGGGGCGGCCTCTTTCCCTAAACAATGAGCAGTTCTTC. Protein sequence: CSVVGPGRPLSLNNEQFF.

The chain combines TRBV27 with TRBJ2-1, with 10 bases matching TRBD2. The CDR3 spans 14 residues. V trimming: 7 bases; J trimming: 9 bases; junction bases outside the gene matches: 9. Per the germline V gene, CDR1 is MNHEY and CDR2 is SMNVEV (reference sequence). The chain's CDR3 is CASTFSSGGREQFF. CDR3 DNA sequence: TGTGCCAGCACCTTCTCTAGCGGGGGACGTGAGCAGTTCTTC.

As regards this clonotype: This may come from a read error, since a much larger clone is one base off. The final CDR3 position lacks the conserved phenylalanine or tryptophan, pointing to a likely read error. The chain joins TRBV27 to TRBJ2-1, with 10 bases that match TRBD2. CDR3 length equals 14 residues. V lost 6 bases and J lost 6; bases outside the gene matches: 5. Germline V gene lookup returns CDR1 MNHEY and CDR2 SMNVEV (reference sequence). CDR3 loop: CASRSGRASNEQFL. The CDR3 DNA reads TGTGCCAGCAGAAGCGGGAGGGCCTCCAATGAGCAGTTCCTC.

The sample holds a few counts of this clonotype. This chain joins TRBV11-1 and TRBJ2-1; D ambiguous. CDR3 size: 18 residues. V shed 6 bases and J shed 0 bases, with 21 bases lying between them. The V gene's germline CDR1 is SGHAT and CDR2 FQDESV (reference sequence). The CDR3 DNA reads TGTGCCAGCAGTCTCGTCCTCCCGGCGGTAAGCTCCTACAATGAGCAGTTCTTC. Translating gives CASSLVLPAVSSYNEQFF.

The rearrangement joins TRBV12-3 or TRBV12-4 to TRBJ2-3; D is perhaps TRBD1 (6 bases). The CDR3 has 14 residues. V lost 3 bases and J lost 2, with 9 bases in between. For the CDR3, the DNA is TGTGCCAGCAGTTTGGGGGCAATCACAGATACGCAGTATTTT. As protein: CASSLGAITDTQYF.

V and J are TRBV15 and TRBJ1-5; the match to TRBD1 covers 8 bases. Germline V CDR1 and CDR2: LNHNV, YYDKDF (reference sequence). The V segment lost 8 bases and the J segment 4 bases; nucleotides outside the gene matches: 4. The CDR3 is made up of 13 amino acids. CDR3 nucleotide sequence: TGTGCCACCGGACAGGGTAGGAATCAGCCCCAGCATTTT. As protein: CATGQGRNQPQHF.

The J gene is TRBJ1-1, the V gene TRBV5-1; the D is unclear. CDR3 size: 14 residues. Germline CDR1 reads SGHRS; CDR2 reads YFSETQ. Trimming removed 7 bases at V and 3 bases at J, with 16 bases between. CDR3 coding DNA: TGCGCCAGCGGTACCAGTCGGGTGGACACTGAAGCTTTCTTT. Residues: CASGTSRVDTEAFF. Using reference TRBV5-1 and TRBJ1-1 for the parts outside the CDR3, the full variable domain is KAGVTQTPRYLIKTRGQQVTLSCSPISGHRSVSWYQQTPGQGLQFLFEYFSETQRNKGNFPGRFSGRQFSNSRSEMNVSTLELGDSALYLCASGTSRVDTEAFFGQGTRLTVV.

This clonotype has at least ten counts. This chain uses TRBV28 with TRBJ1-1; tentative D call: TRBD1 (5 bases). The V end was cut by 5 bases, the J end by 1 base, with 17 bases between. Germline V gene data show CDR1 as MDHEN and CDR2 as SYDVKM. The CDR3 runs to 16 residues. In nucleotides, the CDR3 is TGTGCCAGCAGTCCATCCCCGGGCCAGGGGAACACTGAAGCTTTCTTT. Protein: CASSPSPGQGNTEAFF.

This clonotype was picked up many times. The chain has TRBV11-2 and TRBJ1-2; 8 nucleotides line up with TRBD1. The ends lost 6 bases at V and 4 bases at J; junction bases unmatched: 10. The length of the CDR3 is 15 residues. Germline values: CDR1 SGHAT, CDR2 FQNNGV. The CDR3 DNA reads TGTGCCAGCAGTCCCGGACAGGGACTTGCCTATGGCTACACCTTC. This sequence encodes CASSPGQGLAYGYTF.

This clonotype was recorded many times. The gene calls are TRBV5-1 and TRBJ2-7, with 8 bases that match TRBD2. After removal of 4 bases from V and 0 bases from J, the junction contained 6 bases not matched to a gene. CDR3 length equals 15 residues. The germline CDR1 and CDR2 sequences are SGHRS and YFSETQ. CDR3 nucleotide sequence: TGCGCCAGCAGCCCCCGGGGGGGCAGCTCCTACGAGCAGTACTTC. Amino acids: CASSPRGGSSYEQYF.

As for this clonotype: Relative to the germline gene, one junction end is altered; a read error may explain this. J is TRBJ2-7 and V is TRBV20-1; D not certain. The CDR3 covers 15 residues. In germline, CDR1 is DFQATT, CDR2 SNEGSKA (reference sequence). CDR3 DNA sequence: TGCAGTGCCCAAAGTGTCGGGTTGAGCTCCAACGAGCAGTACTTC. This codes for CSAQSVGLSSNEQYF.

The J gene is TRBJ2-3, the V gene TRBV6-1; 7 bases align to TRBD1. The germline gives CDR1 MNHNS, CDR2 SASEGT. This CDR3 contains 15 residues. V dropped 6 bases and J dropped 3; count of bases not matched to a gene: 9. The CDR3 DNA sequence: TGTGCCAGCAGAAAAGGGCGCAGGGGGACAGATACGCAGTATTTT. This codes for CASRKGRRGTDTQYF.

This chain links TRBV20-1 with TRBJ1-1; no reliable D call. V dropped 3 bases and J dropped 1 base, with 15 bases sitting between them. Germline V CDR1 and CDR2: DFQATT, SNEGSKA (reference sequence). There are 15 residues in the CDR3. The CDR3 is CSASLGGWGNTEAFF. The CDR3, as DNA: TGCAGTGCTAGCCTGGGCGGGTGGGGGAACACTGAAGCTTTCTTT.

V gene TRBV20-1 combines with J gene TRBJ2-5; 8 bases agree with TRBD2. J lost 1 base, V lost 6 bases, and 4 bases had no gene match. From germline, CDR1 is DFQATT and CDR2 SNEGSKA (reference sequence). The CDR3 spans 13 residues. CDR3 sequence (DNA): TGCAGTGCGACACTAGCGGTCCAAGAGACCCAGTACTTC. It translates to CSATLAVQETQYF.